This T cell receptor beta chain was obtained from a study of T cell changes during pregnancy in multiple sclerosis. Generated by immunoSEQ multiplex PCR, the TCRdb table keeps only in-frame clones and is missing some. Altogether 65,000 to 90,000 clones are present, 85% to 95% being singletons, with the ten largest covering approximately 2.1%. The CDR3 is 16 residues long. Germline V gene sequence: CDR1 MRHNA, CDR2 SNTAGT. Trimming at V came to 6 bases and at J to 2 bases, leaving 9 bases not matched to a gene. The chain has TRBV6-4 and TRBJ2-3; 9 bases agree with TRBD1. The sequence came from a female donor with multiple sclerosis, enrolled in a pregnancy study. Material: peripheral blood, obtained before pregnancy. CDR3 coding DNA: TGTGCCAGCAGCCACGGAACAGGGGGCTTCACAGATACGCAGTATTTT. This codes for CASSHGTGGFTDTQYF.